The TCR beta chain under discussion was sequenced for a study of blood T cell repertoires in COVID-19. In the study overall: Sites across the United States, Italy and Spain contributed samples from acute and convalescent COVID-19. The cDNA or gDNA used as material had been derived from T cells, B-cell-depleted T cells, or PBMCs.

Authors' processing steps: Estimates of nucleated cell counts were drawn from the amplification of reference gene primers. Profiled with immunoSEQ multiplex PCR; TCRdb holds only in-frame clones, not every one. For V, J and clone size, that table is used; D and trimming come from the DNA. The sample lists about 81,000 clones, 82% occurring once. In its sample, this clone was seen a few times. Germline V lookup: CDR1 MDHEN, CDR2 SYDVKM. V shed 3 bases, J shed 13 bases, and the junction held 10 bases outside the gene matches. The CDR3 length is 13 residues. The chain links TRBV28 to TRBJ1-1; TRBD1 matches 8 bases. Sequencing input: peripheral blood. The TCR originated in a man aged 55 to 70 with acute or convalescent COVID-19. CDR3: CASSFRAGGADFF. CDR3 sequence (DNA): TGTGCCAGCAGTTTTAGGGCAGGGGGCGCAGATTTCTTT. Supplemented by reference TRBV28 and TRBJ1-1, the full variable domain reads DVKVTQSSRYLVKRTGEKVFLECVQDMDHENMFWYRQDPGLGLRLIYFSYDVKMKEKGDIPEGYSVSREKKERFSLILESASTNQTSMYLCASSFRAGGADFFGQGTRLTVV.